These T cell receptor beta chains were read from a single sample in a study of blood T cells in healthy people across ages. TCRdb reprocessed the 5' RACE reads with MiXCR, giving one entry per CDR3 protein. Counted here are roughly 800,000 distinct CDR3 sequences, about 62% occurring once; the ten biggest clones make up about 20%. The sequencing sample was made of blood. The receptors derive from a man aged 30-40 years in good health. The CDR3 runs from the conserved cysteine through the conserved F or W. D genes are given only for firm matches. Clone sizes are given selectively: once, few, many, or a class where the clone is expanded.

D gene,J gene,clone size,V gene,CDR3 protein,CDR3 DNA
TRBD1,TRBJ2-3,-,TRBV25-1,CASSTRTGDHTDTQYF,TGTGCCAGCAGTACCCGGACAGGGGACCACACAGATACGCAGTATTTT
TRBD2,TRBJ2-5,-,TRBV12-3/TRBV12-4,CASSLTSGALRTQYF,TGTGCCAGCAGTTTAACAAGCGGGGCCCTTAGGACCCAGTACTTC
TRBD2,TRBJ2-3,-,TRBV7-6,CASSWALAGGSTDTQYF,TGTGCCAGCAGCTGGGCACTAGCGGGAGGAAGCACAGATACGCAGTATTTT
-,TRBJ1-5,-,TRBV6-2/TRBV6-3,CASTDRGSASNQPQHF,TGTGCCAGCACCGACCGAGGATCCGCTAGCAATCAGCCCCAGCATTTT
-,TRBJ2-7,few,TRBV20-1,CSARRPKTSSYEQYF,TGCAGTGCTAGACGCCCGAAAACTAGTTCCTACGAGCAGTACTTC
TRBD1,TRBJ2-3,-,TRBV6-5,CASSSVDRDVDTQYF,TGTGCCAGCAGTTCTGTGGACAGGGATGTTGATACGCAGTATTTT
-,TRBJ2-7,-,TRBV6-2/TRBV6-3,CASSVGSNNEQYF,TGTGCCAGCAGTGTCGGGAGCAACAATGAGCAGTACTTC
TRBD2,TRBJ2-7,-,TRBV20-1,CSARLAGVDYEQYF,TGCAGTGCTAGACTAGCGGGAGTGGACTACGAGCAGTACTTC
-,TRBJ2-5,few,TRBV12-3/TRBV12-4,CASSFELALLSQETQYF,TGTGCCAGCAGTTTCGAACTAGCCCTACTTAGCCAAGAGACCCAGTACTTC
-,TRBJ1-1,-,TRBV12-3/TRBV12-4,CASSLGGVAEAFF,TGTGCCAGCAGTTTAGGAGGGGTAGCTGAAGCTTTCTTT
TRBD2,TRBJ2-1,-,TRBV28,CATTLGLAGYNEQFF,TGTGCCACCACCCTGGGACTAGCGGGATACAATGAGCAGTTCTTC
-,TRBJ2-7,few,TRBV6-5,CASSYSGGKADEQYF,TGTGCCAGCAGTTACTCGGGGGGAAAGGCAGACGAGCAGTACTTC
TRBD1,TRBJ1-2,-,TRBV4-2,CASSQAGGGSSLYGYTF,TGTGCCAGCAGCCAGGCAGGGGGCGGATCGTCCCTCTATGGCTACACCTTC
-,TRBJ2-5,-,TRBV29-1,CSVEWSQETQYF,TGCAGCGTTGAATGGAGCCAAGAGACCCAGTACTTC
-,TRBJ2-7,-,TRBV28,CASSPIHYEQYF,TGTGCCAGCAGTCCAATCCACTACGAGCAGTACTTC
-,TRBJ1-6,-,TRBV6-6,CAAAGGGNSPLHF,TGTGCCGCCGCTGGGGGCGGGAATTCACCCCTCCACTTT
-,TRBJ2-5,once,TRBV3-1,CASSFLHGVYF,TGTGCCAGCAGCTTTCTTCACGGAGTGTACTTC
-,TRBJ2-7,few,TRBV13,CATSRGGYSYEQYF,TGTGCCACTTCCCGTGGGGGTTACTCCTACGAGCAGTACTTC
TRBD1,TRBJ2-5,-,TRBV20-1,CSADRAGETQYF,TGCAGTGCTGACAGGGCGGGAGAGACCCAGTACTTC
TRBD1,TRBJ2-7,-,TRBV2,CASSQGMVGTGNEQYF,TGTGCCAGCAGTCAAGGGATGGTGGGGACAGGGAATGAGCAGTACTTC
-,TRBJ2-5,few,TRBV5-6,CASNPSYREWETQYF,TGTGCCAGCAACCCTTCTTACCGAGAGTGGGAGACCCAGTACTTC
TRBD1,TRBJ2-5,-,TRBV2,CASSDPGGGETQYF,TGTGCCAGCAGTGACCCAGGGGGCGGGGAGACCCAGTACTTC
-,TRBJ2-6,few,TRBV12-3/TRBV12-4,CASSWTASSGANVLTF,TGTGCCAGCAGTTGGACAGCCAGCTCTGGGGCCAACGTCCTGACTTTC
-,TRBJ2-5,-,TRBV7-9,CASSSARQDQETQYF,TGTGCCAGCAGCTCAGCAAGACAGGACCAAGAGACCCAGTACTTC
-,TRBJ2-5,few,TRBV25-1,CASITTGQQETQYF,TGTGCCAGCATTACCACGGGGCAGCAAGAGACCCAGTACTTC
-,TRBJ2-1,-,TRBV6-5,CASRMSAGQYNEQFF,TGTGCCAGCAGAATGAGCGCGGGACAATACAATGAGCAGTTCTTC
-,TRBJ2-6,-,TRBV7-9,CASSLDNGANVLTF,TGTGCCAGCAGCTTAGATAATGGGGCCAACGTCCTGACTTTC
TRBD2,TRBJ2-1,-,TRBV4-2,CASSQAGTRPYNEQFF,TGTGCCAGCAGCCAGGCCGGGACTAGGCCATACAATGAGCAGTTCTTC
-,TRBJ1-6,-,TRBV2,CASSADRSNSPLHF,TGTGCCAGCAGCGCCGACAGAAGTAATTCACCCCTCCACTTT
TRBD2,TRBJ2-7,once,TRBV20-1,CSAIAGAFYEQYF,TGCAGTGCTATAGCGGGGGCTTTCTACGAGCAGTACTTC
TRBD2,TRBJ2-3,-,TRBV20-1,CSARGDSGPYTQYF,TGCAGTGCTAGAGGTGATAGCGGGCCCTATACGCAGTATTTT
-,TRBJ2-6,few,TRBV4-3,CASSQDYPRGTSSSGANVLTF,TGCGCCAGCAGCCAAGATTACCCTAGAGGGACCTCCTCCTCTGGGGCCAACGTCCTGACTTTC
-,TRBJ2-1,-,TRBV4-3,CASSHGGGRSSYNEQFF,TGCGCCAGCAGCCATGGCGGGGGCCGTAGCTCCTACAATGAGCAGTTCTTC
-,TRBJ2-3,-,TRBV5-6,CASSLRRDTRADTQYF,TGTGCCAGCAGCCTTCGCCGGGACACTAGGGCGGATACGCAGTATTTT
TRBD1,TRBJ2-7,-,TRBV9,CASSWTGETYEQYF,TGTGCCAGCTCCTGGACAGGTGAAACCTACGAGCAGTACTTC
TRBD2,TRBJ2-1,-,TRBV29-1,CSVEDNSGRGEQFF,TGCAGCGTTGAAGATAACAGCGGGAGGGGTGAGCAGTTCTTC
TRBD1,TRBJ2-1,-,TRBV5-1,CASSSQGADYNEQFF,TGCGCCAGCAGCTCTCAGGGGGCCGACTACAATGAGCAGTTCTTC
-,TRBJ2-5,-,TRBV29-1,CSVRETRNEQYF,TGCAGCGTGAGGGAAACTAGGAATGAGCAGTACTTC
TRBD1,TRBJ2-7,-,TRBV10-3,CAGGTGVEQYF,TGTGCCGGCGGGACAGGGGTCGAGCAGTACTTC
-,TRBJ2-3,once,TRBV4-1,CASSQAGTTDTQYF,TGCGCCAGCAGCCAAGCGGGAACCACAGATACGCAGTATTTT
-,TRBJ1-1,-,TRBV18,CASSPRRASNTEAFF,TGTGCCAGCTCACCACGGAGGGCATCCAACACTGAAGCTTTCTTT
-,TRBJ1-4,few,TRBV7-2,CASSFSPSSEKLFF,TGTGCCAGCAGCTTCAGCCCTAGTAGTGAAAAACTGTTTTTT
-,TRBJ1-2,once,TRBV28,CALRRGYNYGYTF,TGTGCCCTCCGACGGGGATATAACTATGGCTACACCTTC
-,TRBJ2-7,-,TRBV9,CASSVGGGGGVNYEQYF,TGTGCCAGCAGCGTAGGTGGCGGTGGAGGGGTCAACTACGAGCAGTACTTC
-,TRBJ1-2,-,TRBV13,CASSSRENYGYTF,TGTGCCAGCAGCTCCAGGGAAAACTATGGCTACACCTTC
TRBD1,TRBJ2-5,few,TRBV5-1,CASSPGTGQETQYF,TGTGCCAGCTCACCGGGGACAGGACAAGAGACCCAGTACTTC
-,TRBJ2-7,-,TRBV28,CASWTGTSSYEQYF,TGTGCCAGTTGGACAGGGACTAGCTCCTACGAGCAGTACTTC
TRBD2,TRBJ2-1,many,TRBV4-2,CASSQGPSGGDNEQFF,TGTGCCAGCAGCCAAGGCCCTAGCGGGGGGGACAATGAGCAGTTCTTC
-,TRBJ2-7,-,TRBV5-1,CARRGEQGSYEQYF,TGCGCCAGACGGGGCGAACAGGGTTCGTACGAGCAGTACTTC